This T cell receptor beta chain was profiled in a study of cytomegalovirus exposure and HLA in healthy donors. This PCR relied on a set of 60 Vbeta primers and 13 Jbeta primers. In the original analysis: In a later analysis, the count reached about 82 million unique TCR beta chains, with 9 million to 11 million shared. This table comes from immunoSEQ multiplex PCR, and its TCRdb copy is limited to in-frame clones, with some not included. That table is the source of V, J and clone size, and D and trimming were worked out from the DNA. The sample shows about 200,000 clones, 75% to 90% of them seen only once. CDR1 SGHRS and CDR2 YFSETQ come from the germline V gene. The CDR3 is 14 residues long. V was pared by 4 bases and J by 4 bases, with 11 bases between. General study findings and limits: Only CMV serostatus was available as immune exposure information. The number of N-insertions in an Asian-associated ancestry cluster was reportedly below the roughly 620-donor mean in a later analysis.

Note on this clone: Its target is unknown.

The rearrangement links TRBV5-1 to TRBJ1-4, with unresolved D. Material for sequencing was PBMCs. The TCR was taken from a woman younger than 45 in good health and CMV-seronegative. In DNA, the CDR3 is TGCGCCAGCAGCCCCCTGGGAGTTAATGAAAAACTGTTTTTT. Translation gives CASSPLGVNEKLFF.